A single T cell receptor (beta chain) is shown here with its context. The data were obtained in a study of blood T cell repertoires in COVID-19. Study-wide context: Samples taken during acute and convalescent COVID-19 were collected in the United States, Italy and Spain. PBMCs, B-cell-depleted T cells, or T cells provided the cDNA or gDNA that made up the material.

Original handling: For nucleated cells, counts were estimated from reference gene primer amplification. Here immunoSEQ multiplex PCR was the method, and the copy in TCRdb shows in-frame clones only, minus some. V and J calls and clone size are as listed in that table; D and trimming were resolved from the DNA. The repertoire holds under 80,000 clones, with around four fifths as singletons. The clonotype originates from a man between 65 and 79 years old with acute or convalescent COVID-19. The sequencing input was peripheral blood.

Written as DNA, the CDR3 is TGTGCCAGCTCACCGGTGGCCGCAGCTAGCGCCGAGACCCAGTACTTC. This gives the protein CASSPVAAASAETQYF. V gene TRBV18 combines with J gene TRBJ2-5; a weak D match, TRBD2 (6 bases). The CDR3 is made up of 16 amino acids. Trimming shortened V by 3 bases and J by 5 bases, and 19 bases separated the two germline ends. CDR1 is KGHSH and CDR2 is LQKENI in the germline V gene.